A selection of T cell receptor beta chains follows, all from one sample in a study of cytomegalovirus exposure and HLA in healthy donors. TCRdb's copy holds only in-frame clones and misses some; the assay was immunoSEQ multiplex PCR. In the table there are 150,000 or so clones, about 84% of which are singletons. Sequencing was performed on PBMCs. Receptor source: a woman aged 40-49 years in good health and CMV-seropositive. Both conserved end residues are part of each CDR3. A D gene is named only where the DNA matches it firmly. Part of the rows lack a size; the others show once, few, many or a class for expanded clones.

.	TRBV19	.	TRBJ2-1	TGTGCCAGTAGTGCAAGGGGGAGACGGACTTCTAGTGAGCAGTTCTTC	CASSARGRRTSSEQFF
.	TRBV25-1	few	TRBJ1-1	TGTGCCAGCAGTGTTAAAGGCATAACGGGCACTGAAGCTTTCTTT	CASSVKGITGTEAFF
.	TRBV13	once	TRBJ2-7	TGTGCCAGCACCGAATTAGGGGGTGGCGGGAGCCCCCACTACGAGCAGTACTTC	CASTELGGGGSPHYEQYF
.	TRBV27	.	TRBJ2-7	TGTGCCAGCAGCAAGTCTGCAGGGCTATACGAGCAGTACTTC	CASSKSAGLYEQYF
TRBD2	TRBV7-9	.	TRBJ2-2	TGTGCCAGCAGCTTAGCGACGACTAGCTGGGATAACACCGGGGAGCTGTTTTTT	CASSLATTSWDNTGELFF
.	TRBV7-6	.	TRBJ2-1	TGTGCCAGCAGCTTAGCGTCATCCTACAATGAGCAGTTCTTC	CASSLASSYNEQFF
TRBD1	TRBV29-1	.	TRBJ2-5	TGCAGCGTTGAAGATGCGGGACAGGGATGGGAGACCCAGTACTTC	CSVEDAGQGWETQYF
.	TRBV11-3	.	TRBJ2-3	TGTGCCAGCAGCTCCGGAGGGAGCACAGATACGCAGTATTTT	CASSSGGSTDTQYF
TRBD1	TRBV7-8	.	TRBJ2-3	TGTGCCAGCAGCTTGGACAGGTCCACAGATACGCAGTATTTT	CASSLDRSTDTQYF
TRBD2	TRBV5-1	.	TRBJ2-7	TGCGCCAGCAGCCTTGCGACTAGCGGATCTCCGGCCGAGCAGTACTTC	CASSLATSGSPAEQYF
TRBD2	TRBV5-4	.	TRBJ2-7	TGTGCCAGCAGCTTAATGGGCGGCGGGGGTTCGGAGCAGTACTTC	CASSLMGGGGSEQYF
TRBD2	TRBV5-1	few	TRBJ2-7	TGCGCCAGCAGCGGGGGCGCGGGGGGAATGGTATACGAGCAGTACTTC	CASSGGAGGMVYEQYF
.	TRBV5-6	many	TRBJ2-5	TGTGCCAGCAGCTTGAGGACTCCAGAGACCCAGTACTTC	CASSLRTPETQYF
TRBD1	TRBV5-6	.	TRBJ1-2	TGTGCCAGCAGCTCGGGACAGACTAGCTATGGCTACACCTTC	CASSSGQTSYGYTF
TRBD2	TRBV14	once	TRBJ2-1	TGTGCCAGCAGCCAAGATATTACGGTGAGCGGGATAAGCAACAATGAGCAGTTCTTC	CASSQDITVSGISNNEQFF
TRBD1	TRBV7-2	.	TRBJ1-5	TGTGCCAGCAGCTTATTTCACCGGGACAGGGGAGAGCCCCAGCATTTT	CASSLFHRDRGEPQHF
TRBD1	TRBV7-9	.	TRBJ1-6	TGTGCCAGCAGCGGGGATGGGACAGGGGATGGGTCACCCCTCCACTTT	CASSGDGTGDGSPLHF
TRBD2	TRBV29-1	.	TRBJ2-3	TGCAGCGTTCCCCCGGGAGGACTAGTTAGAACAGATACGCAGTATTTT	CSVPPGGLVRTDTQYF
.	TRBV7-2	once	TRBJ1-4	TGTGCCAGCAGCTTAGGCAGGCGAAATAATGAAAAACTGTTTTTT	CASSLGRRNNEKLFF
TRBD1	TRBV11-2	.	TRBJ2-1	TGTGCCAGCAGCGGACAGGGCTACAATGAGCAGTTCTTC	CASSGQGYNEQFF
TRBD2	TRBV19	.	TRBJ2-5	TGTGCCAGTAGTGTACCGGGAGGGGAGACCCAGTACTTC	CASSVPGGETQYF
.	TRBV10-3	.	TRBJ1-2	TGTGCCATCAGTGAGTCCCCATGGGAGGCGCCCTACGACTACACCTTC	CAISESPWEAPYDYTF
.	TRBV29-1	.	TRBJ2-3	TGCAGCGAAAGCAGGACAGATAGCATCTCAGATACGCAGTATTTT	CSESRTDSISDTQYF